This TCR beta chain was found in a study of siplizumab effects on memory and regulatory T cells. Findings of the study overall: Most alloreactive clones went unmapped to unstimulated subsets; only a minor fraction mapped. Suppressive activity of Tregs proliferating in siplizumab cultures remained unconfirmed. Naive T cells appeared more varied than memory cells and looked like key alloresponse contributors.

A remark on this clone: What it recognizes is unknown.

Each sample contributed approximately 96,000 TCR templates to the assay. Only in-frame clones appear in the TCRdb table, and some are missing; sequencing was by immunoSEQ multiplex PCR. The table includes over 100,000 clones, more than 85% detected once. V lost 10 bases and J 3 bases, leaving 15 bases between the germline ends. Germline V CDR1 and CDR2: LNHDA, SQIVND (reference sequence). CDR3 length: 13 amino acids. Sequences were obtained from CD4+ T cells sorted from blood. The V gene is TRBV19, the J gene TRBJ1-2, with D possibly matching TRBD1 (5 bases). The source is a human donor in good health. CDR3 sequence: CATTGLGDYGYTF. CDR3 DNA: TGTGCCACCACGGGGCTTGGTGACTATGGCTACACCTTC.